This TCR beta chain was found in a study of blood T cell repertoires in COVID-19. At the level of the study: Both acute and convalescent COVID-19 samples were obtained from the United States, Italy and Spain.

Authors' analysis steps: It was from reference gene primer amplification that nucleated cell counts were estimated. Libraries were prepared by immunoSEQ multiplex PCR; TCRdb keeps only in-frame clonotypes and omits some of them. V and J calls and clone size are given by that table; D and trimming were obtained from the DNA. The sample shows 300,000 to 400,000 clones, 70% to 90% of them seen only once. This clone has only one observation. The CDR3 sequence is 15 residues long. The V and J ends lost 8 bases and 6 bases, in that order; junction bases with no gene match: 8. Looked up from germline, CDR1 is SNHLY and CDR2 is FYNNEI.

The sequenced sample consisted of peripheral blood. The J gene is TRBJ2-1, the V gene TRBV2; 12 bases are a match to TRBD2. The receptor's source is a woman aged 25 to 39 with COVID-19, enrolled during active disease. CDR3 protein: CASQRELAGGNEQFF. DNA for the CDR3: TGTGCCAGCCAAAGGGAACTAGCGGGGGGCAATGAGCAGTTCTTC.